The 24 T cell receptor beta chains reported below all come from one sample, sequenced in a study of spatial heterogeneity in lung cancer. Noted time point: sample taken at primary tumor resection. TCRdb independently ran MiXCR on the 5' RACE reads; one entry per CDR3 protein. Of around 92,000 distinct CDR3 sequences listed, 9.5% to 15% are singletons. The sample was PBMCs, taken at surgery. The receptors stem from a male donor with early-stage non-small cell lung cancer.

The chain links TRBV25-1 to TRBJ2-3; 7 bases fit TRBD2. In germline, CDR1 is MGHDK, CDR2 SYGVNS. CDR3 length: 16 residues. After removal of 4 bases from V and 5 bases from J, the junction contained 12 bases not matched to a gene. CDR3 amino acids: CASSALLAGLVDTQYF. CDR3 in DNA: TGTGCCAGCAGTGCCCTCTTAGCGGGCCTCGTAGATACGCAGTATTTT.

This clonotype was seen only a few times. V is TRBV5-1 and J is TRBJ2-6; TRBD2 matches 8 bases. The CDR3 spans 16 residues. The germline CDR1 and CDR2 sequences are SGHRS and YFSETQ. With V trimmed by 4 bases and J by 0 bases, 3 bases remained unmatched. CDR3 nucleotides: TGCGCCAGCAGCCACGGGGGGGGCTCTGGGGCCAACGTCCTGACTTTC. It is translated as CASSHGGGSGANVLTF.

Comment on this clonotype: The conserved closing phenylalanine or tryptophan is absent in this CDR3, likely reflecting a read error. V and J are TRBV30 and TRBJ1-5, with D unclear. Trimming cost V 1 base and J 3 bases, with 7 bases left between them. CDR3 size: 13 residues. Germline-derived CDR1 and CDR2 are GTSNPN and SVGIG (reference sequence). The CDR3 spells CAWSGWDNQPQHS. The CDR3 DNA sequence: TGTGCCTGGAGTGGCTGGGACAATCAGCCCCAGCATTCT.

In the case of this clonotype: A read error may produce the germline difference seen at one junction end. This chain joins TRBV7-9 and TRBJ1-1, with D perhaps matching TRBD1 (5 bases). The CDR3 is 14 amino acids. The germline V gene encodes CDR1 SEHNR and CDR2 FQNEAQ (reference sequence). The CDR3 reads CASSNLAGNAEAFF. Written as DNA, the CDR3 is TGTGCCAGCAGTAACCTGGCAGGGAACGCTGAAGCTTTCTTT. Full variable domain (missing parts from reference TRBV7-9 and TRBJ1-1): DTGVSQNPRHKITKRGQNVTFRCDPISEHNRLYWYRQTLGQGPEFLTYFQNEAQLEKSRLLSDRFSAERPKGSFSTLEIQRTEQGDSAMYLCASSNLAGNAEAFFGQGTRLTVV.

This chain links TRBV12-3 or TRBV12-4 with TRBJ2-1, with 8 positions matching TRBD2. The J segment lost 6 bases and the V segment lost 8 bases, leaving 12 bases of the junction unmatched. The CDR3 sequence is 15 residues long. The CDR3 protein is CASRSSGSSPNEQFF. The CDR3 nucleotides read TGTGCCAGCCGGTCTAGCGGGTCCTCCCCCAATGAGCAGTTCTTC.

The chain carries TRBV28 and TRBJ2-3; D may be TRBD2 (7 bases). There are 16 residues in the CDR3. Germline V lookup: CDR1 MDHEN, CDR2 SYDVKM. V was cut by 4 bases and J by 0 bases, with 14 bases left in between. The DNA for the CDR3 is TGTGCCAGCAGTTCGGGGGCTAGCGGCAGCACAGATACGCAGTATTTT. Translation: CASSSGASGSTDTQYF.

The chain employs TRBV7-9 and TRBJ2-7; D unclear. V was clipped by 1 base and J by 5 bases, with 12 bases between them. The CDR3 contains 14 residues. Germline lookup yields CDR1 SEHNR and CDR2 FQNEAQ (reference sequence). The CDR3 DNA reads as TGTGCCAGCAGCTTAGGTGTCAGTTCCCACGAGCAGTACTTC. As protein: CASSLGVSSHEQYF. Complete variable domain (other parts from reference TRBV7-9 and TRBJ2-7): DTGVSQNPRHKITKRGQNVTFRCDPISEHNRLYWYRQTLGQGPEFLTYFQNEAQLEKSRLLSDRFSAERPKGSFSTLEIQRTEQGDSAMYLCASSLGVSSHEQYFGPGTRLTVT.

The rearrangement uses TRBV9 and TRBJ2-5, with a possible D match to TRBD2 (6 bases). Germline V CDR1 and CDR2: SGDLS, YYNGEE. V lost 2 bases and J 4 bases, leaving 12 bases between the germline ends. The CDR3 is 14 residues long. The CDR3 is CASSVSTGGETQYF. CDR3 nucleotide sequence: TGTGCCAGCAGCGTTAGCACCGGGGGAGAGACCCAGTACTTC. The whole variable domain, remainder taken from reference TRBV9 and TRBJ2-5, is DSGVTQTPKHLITATGQRVTLRCSPRSGDLSVYWYQQSLDQGLQFLIQYYNGEERAKGNILERFSAQQFPDLHSELNLSSLELGDSALYFCASSVSTGGETQYFGPGTRLLVL.

This clonotype was seen only a few times. The chain is built from TRBV11-2 and TRBJ2-1; no reliable D call. The CDR3 is 14 amino acids. Germline V gene data show CDR1 as SGHAT and CDR2 as FQNNGV. V lost 0 bases and J 5 bases, leaving 8 bases between the germline ends. In DNA form, the CDR3 reads TGTGCCAGCAGCTTAGATCCGACTGACAATGAGCAGTTCTTC. Its translation is CASSLDPTDNEQFF.

The J gene is TRBJ2-7, the V gene TRBV28, with 9 nucleotides matching TRBD2. The V gene's germline CDR1 is MDHEN and CDR2 SYDVKM. CDR3 length equals 16 residues. V shed 2 bases, J shed 3 bases, and the junction held 8 bases outside the gene matches. In DNA form, the CDR3 reads TGTGCCAGCAGTTTAAGAGCGGGAGGCCTGGGCTACGAGCAGTACTTC. It is translated as CASSLRAGGLGYEQYF.

V usage is TRBV15 and J usage is TRBJ2-7; D is unresolved. Germline V gene lookup returns CDR1 LNHNV and CDR2 YYDKDF (reference sequence). The CDR3 length is 13 residues. The V and J ends lost 6 bases and 1 base respectively, with 10 bases between them. The CDR3 DNA reads as TGTGCCACCAGTTGGGCGCAGTCCTACGAGCAGTACTTC. It specifies CATSWAQSYEQYF.

This clonotype was seen only once. One junction end disagrees with the germline gene, perhaps due to a read error. The chain combines TRBV28 with TRBJ1-5; the D is unclear. The CDR3 runs to 12 residues. Germline CDR1 MDHEN, CDR2 SYDVKM. The CDR3 DNA reads as TGTGCCAGCATGGAAGGGAATCAGCCCCATCATTTT. This gives the protein CASMEGNQPHHF.

This clonotype turned up a few times. This chain connects TRBV7-6 to TRBJ2-1, with D maybe TRBD2 (5 bases). This CDR3 comprises 14 residues. Germline assignment: CDR1 SGHVS and CDR2 FNYEAQ. V was trimmed by 6 bases and J by 0 bases, leaving 9 bases between them. The CDR3 nucleotides read TGTGCCAGCAGTTTGGCGGGCTCCTACAATGAGCAGTTCTTC. Its protein product is CASSLAGSYNEQFF. Full variable domain (missing parts from reference TRBV7-6 and TRBJ2-1): GAGVSQSPRYKVTKRGQDVALRCDPISGHVSLYWYRQALGQGPEFLTYFNYEAQQDKSGLPNDRFSAERPEGSISTLTIQRTEQRDSAMYRCASSLAGSYNEQFFGPGTRLTVL.

In this sample, this clonotype turned up many times. The chain is built from TRBV7-3 and TRBJ2-1; D may correspond to TRBD1 or TRBD2 (6 bases each). The V gene lost 5 bases and the J gene lost 4 bases, with 21 bases spanning the gap. This CDR3 has 17 residues. In germline, CDR1 is SGHTA, CDR2 FQGTGA. The DNA of the CDR3 is TGTGCCAGCAGCGCACAGAGGTTAGGGGGGAATTACAATGAGCAGTTCTTC. Translated, it gives CASSAQRLGGNYNEQFF. Full variable domain (remainder filled in from reference TRBV7-3 and TRBJ2-1): GAGVSQTPSNKVTEKGKYVELRCDPISGHTALYWYRQSLGQGPEFLIYFQGTGAADDSGLPNDRFFAVRPEGSVSTLKIQRTERGDSAVYLCASSAQRLGGNYNEQFFGPGTRLTVL.

The chain links TRBV7-8 to TRBJ2-3; TRBD2 is a possible D gene (6 bases). Germline V gene lookup returns CDR1 SGHVS and CDR2 FQNEAQ. The CDR3 covers 16 residues. The ends were cut back, 1 base at V and 2 bases at J, with 13 bases in the middle. The CDR3 DNA reads TGTGCCAGCAGCTTAGGTGCGGGACCCCACACAGATACGCAGTATTTT. Translation gives CASSLGAGPHTDTQYF. Full variable domain (outside the CDR3, taken from reference TRBV7-8 and TRBJ2-3): GAGVSQSPRYKVAKRGQDVALRCDPISGHVSLFWYQQALGQGPEFLTYFQNEAQLDKSGLPSDRFFAERPEGSVSTLKIQRTQQEDSAVYLCASSLGAGPHTDTQYFGPGTRLTVL.

The chain combines TRBV6-2 or TRBV6-3 with TRBJ2-7, with D uncertain. V lost 7 bases to trimming and J lost 2 bases, with 12 bases between them. Per the germline V gene, CDR1 is MNHEY and CDR2 is SVGEGT. This CDR3 is 13 amino acids long. The CDR3 DNA is TGTGCCAGCACTTGGAGTTGGGCCTACGAGCAGTACTTC. Residues: CASTWSWAYEQYF.

There are a few counts of this clonotype. This sequence joins TRBV3-1 and TRBJ1-5, with D uncertain. V lost 1 base and J 4 bases, leaving 5 bases between the germline ends. There are 13 residues in the CDR3. The germline gives CDR1 LGHDT, CDR2 YNNKEL (reference sequence). The CDR3 region is CASSQGQNQPQHF. CDR3 nucleotides: TGTGCCAGCAGCCAAGGTCAGAATCAGCCCCAGCATTTT. Supplemented by reference TRBV3-1 and TRBJ1-5, the full variable domain reads DTAVSQTPKYLVTQMGNDKSIKCEQNLGHDTMYWYKQDSKKFLKIMFSYNNKELIINETVPNRFSPKSPDKAHLNLHINSLELGDSAVYFCASSQGQNQPQHFGDGTRLSIL.

DNA for the CDR3: TGTGCCAGCAGTTTGTTCCCTTCGGGGGGGTACAATGAGCAGTTCTTC. Its protein is CASSLFPSGGYNEQFF. V and J are TRBV12-3 or TRBV12-4 and TRBJ2-1; 8 bases are a match to TRBD2. CDR3 size: 16 residues. With V trimmed by 3 bases and J by 4 bases, 8 bases remained unmatched.

There are a few counts of this clonotype. The V call is TRBV5-1, the J call TRBJ1-1, with 9 bases lining up with TRBD1. This CDR3 has 14 residues. From germline, CDR1 is SGHRS and CDR2 YFSETQ. V gave up 0 bases and J gave up 5 bases; unmatched junction bases: 2. The CDR3 is CASSLDRGQTEAFF. CDR3 sequence (DNA): TGCGCCAGCAGCTTGGACAGGGGGCAAACTGAAGCTTTCTTT.

This rearrangement joins TRBV29-1 to TRBJ2-5; D is ambiguous. The CDR3 totals 15 residues. Germline values: CDR1 SQVTM, CDR2 ANQGSEA. V was pared by 4 bases and J by 1 base, with 16 bases between. The CDR3 loop reads CSVVPNGQLQETQYF. The CDR3 DNA reads as TGCAGCGTTGTCCCCAACGGGCAGCTCCAAGAGACCCAGTACTTC.

In this sample, this clonotype turned up a few times. One end of the junction is discordant with germline, which a read error may explain. The rearrangement uses TRBV14 and TRBJ2-5; 7 positions match TRBD1. CDR3 length: 15 residues. Germline CDR1 SGHDN, CDR2 FVKESK. The CDR3 spells CASTQLTGSMETQYF. The CDR3, as DNA: TGTGCCAGCACCCAACTGACAGGGTCGATGGAGACCCAGTACTTC.

This rearrangement joins TRBV10-3 to TRBJ2-7, with 8 bases fitting TRBD1. The germline CDR1 and CDR2 sequences are ENHRY and SYGVKD. The CDR3 extends over 14 amino acids. Trimming removed 7 bases from V and 7 bases from J; junction bases left unmatched: 12. The DNA of the CDR3 is TGTGCCATCAACCAAGCCGGGACAGGCCGGGAGCAGTACTTC. Translation: CAINQAGTGREQYF.

The sample holds a few counts of this clonotype. One end of the junction is discordant with germline, which a read error may explain. CDR3 coding DNA: TGTGTCAGCAGCTCGCGACTAGCGGGGACTCAAGAGACCCAGTACTTC. Protein product: CVSSSRLAGTQETQYF. V and J are TRBV7-6 and TRBJ2-5; 11 bases align to TRBD2. This CDR3 is 16 amino acids long. Germline lookup yields CDR1 SGHVS and CDR2 FNYEAQ.

In regard to this clonotype: At one end the junction does not follow the germline gene, possibly because of a read error. The rearrangement uses TRBV27 and TRBJ2-5; no firm D call. This CDR3 region has 15 residues. Per germline, CDR1 MNHEY and CDR2 SMNVEV (reference sequence). The chain's CDR3 is CASGLYSENQETQYF. The CDR3 DNA follows: TGTGCCAGCGGTTTGTACAGTGAAAACCAAGAGACCCAGTACTTC.